The 20 T cell receptor beta chains presented below share a single source sample, sequenced in a study of blood T cell repertoires in COVID-19. The method was immunoSEQ multiplex PCR; TCRdb's version includes in-frame clones alone and lacks a portion of them. The sample consists of about 98,000 clones, more than 85% of them appearing once. Material for sequencing was peripheral blood. The receptors originated from a man aged 18 to 35 with acute or convalescent COVID-19.

The CDR3 DNA sequence: TGTGCCAGCAGCCAAGATAGATTGGTAAATCAGCCCCAGCATTTT. This encodes CASSQDRLVNQPQHF. The chain is built from TRBV3-1 (or the pseudogene TRBV3-2) and TRBJ1-5; no reliable D call. Germline-derived CDR1 and CDR2 are LGHDT and YNNKEL (reference sequence). The CDR3 runs 15 residues. Trimming cost V 0 bases and J 4 bases, with 10 bases left between them.

As regards this clone: One end of the junction is discordant with germline, which a read error may explain. Here the CDR3 reads CASSFGESPYDQYF. The DNA for the CDR3 is TGCGCCAGCAGCTTCGGGGAGAGCCCCTACGATCAGTACTTC. The chain employs TRBV5-1 and TRBJ2-7; D perhaps matches TRBD2 (5 bases). This CDR3 has 14 residues. Germline values: CDR1 SGHRS, CDR2 YFSETQ.

The chain joins TRBV6-5 to TRBJ2-2; tentatively, D is TRBD1 (6 bases). CDR1 is MNHEY and CDR2 is SVGAGI in the germline V gene. Trimming removed 5 bases from V and 5 bases from J, with 12 bases in between. The CDR3 has 14 amino acids. CDR3 sequence: CASSPTGGTGELFF. The CDR3 nucleotides read TGTGCCAGCAGTCCGACAGGCGGGACCGGGGAGCTGTTTTTT.

This chain joins TRBV4-1 and TRBJ1-1, with TRBD1 as a possible D gene (6 bases). V was cut by 0 bases and J by 0 bases, with 8 bases left in between. The CDR3 is made up of 15 amino acids. Germline loops: CDR1 MGHRA, CDR2 YSYEKL. CDR3 loop: CASSQDGQMNTEAFF. The CDR3 DNA is TGCGCCAGCAGCCAAGATGGACAGATGAACACTGAAGCTTTCTTT.

This clone was seen just once. The J gene is TRBJ1-5, the V gene TRBV18, with D hard to call. CDR1 KGHSH and CDR2 LQKENI come from the germline V gene. V gave up 3 bases and J gave up 5 bases, with 17 bases separating them. This CDR3 has 16 amino acids. The CDR3 region is CASSPPDFFVDQPQHF. The CDR3 coding sequence is TGTGCCAGCTCACCTCCGGACTTTTTTGTGGATCAGCCCCAGCATTTT. Variable domain in full (rest from reference TRBV18 and TRBJ1-5): NAGVMQNPRHLVRRRGQEARLRCSPMKGHSHVYWYRQLPEEGLKFMVYLQKENIIDESGMPKERFSAEFPKEGPSILRIQQVVRGDSAAYFCASSPPDFFVDQPQHFGDGTRLSIL.

The chain carries TRBV24-1 and TRBJ2-1, with 10 bases fitting TRBD2. The germline CDR1 and CDR2 sequences are KGHDR and SFDVKD. The CDR3 contains 15 residues. The trim removed 6 bases at V and 2 bases at J, leaving 3 bases unmatched. Here the CDR3 DNA reads TGTGCCACCAGTCATCTAGCGGGAGCCTACAATGAGCAGTTCTTC. It encodes CATSHLAGAYNEQFF.

The chain employs TRBV19 and TRBJ1-2; a weak D match, TRBD1 (6 bases). V lost 3 bases to trimming and J lost 6 bases, with 8 bases between them. The CDR3 extends over 12 amino acids. Germline V lookup: CDR1 LNHDA, CDR2 SQIVND (reference sequence). In DNA form, the CDR3 reads TGTGCCAGTAGTATCCAGGGGCATGGCTACACCTTC. This encodes CASSIQGHGYTF.

Details on this clone: The junction departs from the called germline gene at one end, perhaps through a read error. The gene calls are TRBV10-3 and TRBJ2-2; a weak D match, TRBD2 (5 bases). Germline assignment: CDR1 ENHRY and CDR2 SYGVKD. This CDR3 has 12 amino acids. CDR3: CAITSVHRGAVF. For the CDR3, the DNA is TGTGCCATCACCTCGGTGCACCGGGGAGCTGTTTTT.

This sequence joins TRBV7-6 and TRBJ2-1; 7 nucleotides agree with TRBD2. Per germline, CDR1 SGHVS and CDR2 FNYEAQ. V shed 0 bases and J 6 bases; nucleotides not matched to a gene: 8. The CDR3 runs 16 residues. For the CDR3, the DNA is TGTGCCAGCAGCTTAGCCCCGGCCGCTAGCGGCAATGAGCAGTTCTTC. Protein sequence: CASSLAPAASGNEQFF.

The chain joins TRBV14 to TRBJ1-3; D call uncertain. This CDR3 is built from 17 residues. Germline-derived CDR1 and CDR2 are SGHDN and FVKESK. The V gene lost 1 base and the J gene lost 0 bases, with 13 bases spanning the gap. CDR3 region: CASSQGHSQISGNTIYF. As DNA, the CDR3 is TGTGCCAGCAGCCAAGGGCACAGCCAAATCTCTGGAAACACCATATATTTT.

DNA of the CDR3: TGTGCCAGCAGCGCGGGGGTTTGGCAGGGCTCTGGAAACACCATATATTTT. This sequence encodes CASSAGVWQGSGNTIYF. The rearrangement uses TRBV9 and TRBJ1-3; maybe TRBD1 (5 bases). Per germline, CDR1 SGDLS and CDR2 YYNGEE. V was pared by 3 bases and J by 0 bases, with 16 bases between. CDR3 length: 17 amino acids.

J is TRBJ1-5 and V is TRBV5-1; 12 bases map to TRBD1. V lost 4 bases to trimming and J lost 7 bases; unmatched junction nucleotides: 3. This CDR3 region has 14 residues. Germline V gene lookup returns CDR1 SGHRS and CDR2 YFSETQ. This chain's CDR3 is CASSVGQGAQPQHF. The CDR3 nucleotides are TGCGCCAGCAGCGTGGGACAGGGGGCCCAGCCCCAGCATTTT.

The V and J genes are TRBV6-5 and TRBJ1-2, with 7 bases aligning to TRBD1. Germline values: CDR1 MNHEY, CDR2 SVGAGI. The trim removed 4 bases at V and 1 base at J, leaving 6 bases unmatched. CDR3 length: 15 residues. The CDR3 spells CASSSKTGNNYGYTF. The CDR3 DNA follows: TGTGCCAGCAGTTCAAAGACAGGGAATAACTATGGCTACACCTTC.

This clone was seen more than once but under ten times. This chain joins TRBV2 and TRBJ2-1; TRBD1 matches 9 bases. The V gene end was trimmed by 1 base and the J gene end by 7 bases; junction bases not matched to a gene: 8. Germline lookup yields CDR1 SNHLY and CDR2 FYNNEI. This CDR3 has 16 amino acids. The CDR3 region has the DNA TGTGCCAGCAGTGAAGAGGTGGGACAGGGAATGAATGAGCAGTTCTTC. Protein sequence: CASSEEVGQGMNEQFF.

The chain joins TRBV29-1 to TRBJ1-1; 7 bases agree with TRBD1. The CDR3 is 14 amino acids. Trimming at V came to 7 bases and at J to 4 bases, leaving 12 bases not matched to a gene. Germline V gene sequence: CDR1 SQVTM, CDR2 ANQGSEA. The CDR3 sequence is CSGRTSRQGTEAFF. CDR3 sequence (DNA): TGCAGCGGTAGAACAAGCCGACAGGGCACTGAAGCTTTCTTT.

J is TRBJ2-5 and V is TRBV5-3; TRBD1 aligns across 9 bases. TRBV5-3 is noted as an ORF with a role that remains uncertain. The CDR3 has 15 amino acids. The ends lost 4 bases at V and 6 bases at J; junction bases unmatched: 10. CDR3 coding DNA: TGTGCCAGAAGCCCCCCGGGACAGGGTTGTCAGACCCAGTACTTC. Translation: CARSPPGQGCQTQYF.

This clone has only a few counts. The V call is TRBV15, the J call TRBJ2-7, with D perhaps TRBD2 (6 bases). V was pared by 3 bases and J by 2 bases, with 17 bases between. CDR1 is LNHNV and CDR2 is YYDKDF in the germline V gene (reference sequence). The CDR3 length is 16 residues. For the CDR3, the DNA is TGTGCCACCAGCAGGTCCCCTTTGGGGGGAGCCTACGAGCAGTACTTC. Protein sequence: CATSRSPLGGAYEQYF.

The chain combines TRBV7-9 with TRBJ2-3; 10 bases agree with TRBD1. Losses at the gene ends were 7 bases for V and 7 bases for J; bases not matched to a gene: 20. Germline CDR1 and CDR2: SEHNR and FQNEAQ (reference sequence). The CDR3 covers 18 residues. This chain's CDR3 is CASTKTGTGDPLLNTQYF. CDR3 DNA: TGTGCCAGCACCAAAACCGGGACAGGGGATCCCTTGTTAAATACGCAGTATTTT.

This sequence joins TRBV6-5 and TRBJ1-1; D possibly corresponds to TRBD1 (6 bases). Germline values: CDR1 MNHEY, CDR2 SVGAGI. V gave up 8 bases and J gave up 1 base, with 14 bases separating them. This CDR3 region has 14 residues. CDR3 in amino acids: CASRQQGQNTEAFF. In DNA form, the CDR3 reads TGTGCCAGCCGACAGCAGGGGCAGAACACTGAAGCTTTCTTT.

The chain employs TRBV11-2 and TRBJ2-5; no firm D call. CDR1 SGHAT and CDR2 FQNNGV come from the germline V gene. The CDR3 spans 12 residues. V was trimmed by 4 bases and J by 5 bases, leaving 8 bases between them. This chain's CDR3 is CASSSIVETQYF. For the CDR3, the DNA is TGTGCCAGCAGCTCAATAGTGGAGACCCAGTACTTC.